These T cell receptor beta chains were read from a single sample in a study of CD8+ T cells in alopecia areata. The protocol was immunoSEQ multiplex PCR, while the TCRdb copy is restricted to in-frame clones and leaves out a portion. This sample has approximately 110,000 clones, with 45% to 65% found just once. The starting material was CD4+ T cells sorted from blood, obtained at week 24, from a patient treated with tofacitinib. The source is a human donor with alopecia areata. The conserved cysteine and the conserved F or W are not part of the CDR3 here. The listing skips clone size in some rows; elsewhere it reads once, few, many or a size class.

v_gene: TRBV23-1; len: 12; j_gene: TRBJ2-7; abundance: few; CDR3aa: ASSPPRWPYEQY
v_gene: TRBV5-6; len: 11; j_gene: TRBJ1-1; abundance: -; CDR3aa: ASSPPGNTEAF
v_gene: TRBV29-1; len: 9; j_gene: TRBJ1-1; abundance: few; CDR3aa: SVGTGRRAF
v_gene: TRBV30; len: 12; j_gene: TRBJ1-1; abundance: -; CDR3aa: AWSYPDRGTEAF
v_gene: TRBV5-6; len: 13; j_gene: TRBJ2-5; abundance: -; CDR3aa: ASSLRGLGQETQY
v_gene: TRBV7-2; len: 12; j_gene: TRBJ2-5; abundance: -; CDR3aa: ASSDWAQGETQY
v_gene: TRBV7-8; len: 11; j_gene: TRBJ1-5; abundance: -; CDR3aa: ASSLLGHQPQH
v_gene: TRBV29-1; len: 7; j_gene: TRBJ2-1; abundance: few; CDR3aa: SVGSEQF
v_gene: TRBV11-3; len: 12; j_gene: TRBJ2-5; abundance: -; CDR3aa: ASSLNPDGGTQY
v_gene: TRBV2; len: 13; j_gene: TRBJ2-5; abundance: -; CDR3aa: ASSPLGTDQETQY
v_gene: TRBV6-5; len: 14; j_gene: TRBJ1-2; abundance: -; CDR3aa: ASSYSRFGQLYGYT
v_gene: TRBV20-1; len: 9; j_gene: TRBJ1-1; abundance: -; CDR3aa: SAKPNTEAF
v_gene: TRBV7-2; len: 12; j_gene: TRBJ2-5; abundance: once; CDR3aa: ASSFSGGGKDQY
v_gene: TRBV11-2; len: 11; j_gene: TRBJ1-2; abundance: -; CDR3aa: ASSFGGYYGYT
v_gene: TRBV7-2; len: 14; j_gene: TRBJ2-7; abundance: few; CDR3aa: ASSSALAGGVYEQY
v_gene: TRBV7-9; len: 15; j_gene: TRBJ2-7; abundance: -; CDR3aa: ASSSFPGTGLSYEQY
v_gene: TRBV7-2; len: 13; j_gene: TRBJ2-3; abundance: -; CDR3aa: ASSGGHPSTDTQY
v_gene: TRBV2; len: 14; j_gene: TRBJ2-3; abundance: -; CDR3aa: ASSMFPGGDTDTQY
v_gene: TRBV5-5; len: 12; j_gene: TRBJ1-1; abundance: -; CDR3aa: ASSLVARATEAF
v_gene: TRBV27; len: 12; j_gene: TRBJ2-5; abundance: -; CDR3aa: ASSLSRGQETQY
v_gene: TRBV29-1; len: 10; j_gene: TRBJ1-2; abundance: few; CDR3aa: SVGSANYGYT
v_gene: TRBV5-1; len: 13; j_gene: TRBJ2-5; abundance: -; CDR3aa: ASSLDGLGQETQY
v_gene: TRBV7-9; len: 12; j_gene: TRBJ1-2; abundance: -; CDR3aa: ASSPDPGNYGYT
v_gene: TRBV29-1; len: 11; j_gene: TRBJ1-2; abundance: -; CDR3aa: SVVMGASYGYT
v_gene: TRBV19; len: 12; j_gene: TRBJ2-6; abundance: -; CDR3aa: ASSMFSGANVLT
v_gene: TRBV27; len: 16; j_gene: TRBJ2-7; abundance: -; CDR3aa: ASSLPLLGGGPRGEQY
v_gene: TRBV5-8; len: 12; j_gene: TRBJ1-2; abundance: few; CDR3aa: ASSQTGPHYGYT
v_gene: TRBV5-4; len: 14; j_gene: TRBJ2-3; abundance: -; CDR3aa: ASSPGGGGSQGTQY
v_gene: TRBV9; len: 11; j_gene: TRBJ2-5; abundance: -; CDR3aa: ASSVGERQTQY
v_gene: TRBV29-1; len: 11; j_gene: TRBJ1-3; abundance: -; CDR3aa: SVDPGEGNTIY
v_gene: TRBV7-9; len: 10; j_gene: TRBJ1-2; abundance: -; CDR3aa: ASSLASDGYT
v_gene: TRBV7-2; len: 14; j_gene: TRBJ1-2; abundance: -; CDR3aa: ASSLAYRGSDYGYT
v_gene: TRBV2; len: 11; j_gene: TRBJ2-5; abundance: -; CDR3aa: ASSVQGQETQY
v_gene: TRBV7-9; len: 11; j_gene: TRBJ1-1; abundance: few; CDR3aa: ASSLDVGTEAF
v_gene: TRBV27; len: 10; j_gene: TRBJ2-3; abundance: -; CDR3aa: ASSFSGGTQY
v_gene: TRBV6-6; len: 13; j_gene: TRBJ2-5; abundance: once; CDR3aa: ASSYQRGYQETQY
v_gene: TRBV5-1; len: 13; j_gene: TRBJ2-1; abundance: -; CDR3aa: ASSFSGGNANEQF
v_gene: TRBV14; len: 13; j_gene: TRBJ2-1; abundance: -; CDR3aa: ASSLQSPSRNEQF
v_gene: TRBV4-2; len: 13; j_gene: TRBJ1-5; abundance: -; CDR3aa: ASSQDQGLNQPQH
v_gene: TRBV25-1; len: 10; j_gene: TRBJ2-7; abundance: -; CDR3aa: ASRTGGYEQY
v_gene: TRBV27; len: 12; j_gene: TRBJ1-2; abundance: few; CDR3aa: ASSLTPGSYGYT